This T cell receptor (beta chain) was found in a study of OX40 agonist ivuxolimab in advanced cancers. At the level of the study: A partial response was reached by three patients: one with hepatocellular carcinoma and two with cutaneous melanoma. Broader study findings: Dosing at 0.1 to 3.0 mg/kg was accompanied by clonal expansion of CD4+ and CD8+ blood T cells by week 6.

Exclusion of a patient followed from autoimmune disease history or systemic immunosuppression. This clone has just a few counts. As yet, its antigen is unknown. Relative to the germline gene, one junction end is altered; a read error may explain this. TCRdb keeps only in-frame clones here, not all; method: immunoSEQ multiplex PCR. The sample shows around 83,000 clones, around nine tenths of them seen only once. Per germline, CDR1 SQVTM and CDR2 ANQGSEA. The CDR3 is 12 amino acids. The rearrangement uses TRBV29-1 and TRBJ2-5, with a possible D match to TRBD2 (6 bases). The specimen was CD4+ or CD8+ T cells sorted from blood, collected in a trial of the OX40 agonist ivuxolimab. The clonotype was recovered from an adult with an advanced solid tumor such as melanoma, head and neck, liver or kidney cancer. CDR3 coding DNA: TGCAGCATTGATGGGGGAGGCGAGACCCAGTACTTC. Encoded protein: CSIDGGGETQYF. Supplemented by reference TRBV29-1 and TRBJ2-5, the full variable domain reads SAVISQKPSRDICQRGTSLTIQCQVDSQVTMMFWYRQQPGQSLTLIATANQGSEATYESGFVIDKFPISRPNLTFSTLTVSNMSPEDSSIYLCSIDGGGETQYFGPGTRLLVL.